This TCR beta chain is from a study of blood T cell repertoires in COVID-19. Background on the study: Nucleic acid was either cDNA or gDNA, and it came from T cells, B-cell-depleted T cells, or PBMCs.

Study members were between about 18 and 90 years old and lived in about two dozen US regions. Grouping used clinical history reported by participants in a survey and questionnaire. Recovered participants had two consecutive negative NP/OP PCR tests, healthcare professional clearance, or symptom resolution. The table came from immunoSEQ multiplex PCR; TCRdb's copy has only in-frame clones and leaves some out. The sample has more than 110,000 clones; more than 75% are singletons. The CDR3 runs to 14 residues. Looked up from germline, CDR1 is SNHLY and CDR2 is FYNNEI. Trimming took 8 bases from V and 7 from J, leaving 18 bases between them.

The V gene is TRBV2, the J gene TRBJ2-1; D perhaps matches TRBD1 (6 bases). Sequenced: PBMCs or T cells enriched from blood (not recorded which). This receptor was identified in a woman in her forties or fifties who had recovered from COVID-19. This CDR3 is CASPGQNTWNEQFF. The CDR3 DNA reads as TGTGCCAGCCCGGGACAAAATACCTGGAATGAGCAGTTCTTC. Looking up the rest from reference TRBV2 and TRBJ2-1 gives the full variable domain: EPEVTQTPSHQVTQMGQEVILRCVPISNHLYFYWYRQILGQKVEFLVSFYNNEISEKSEIFDDQFSVERPDGSNFTLKIRSTKLEDSAMYFCASPGQNTWNEQFFGPGTRLTVL.